The 4 T cell receptor beta chains in this list originate from one sample, sequenced in a study of shared clonotypes between healthy human individuals. Measured with immunoSEQ multiplex PCR; TCRdb has only the in-frame clones, and not every one. The table includes millions of clones, approximately 90% detected once. The sequencing input was naive CD4+ T cells sorted from blood. Indicated subset: CD45RA+ positively selected. The source of these receptors is a man aged 18 to 29 in good health.

V usage is TRBV5-4 and J usage is TRBJ2-1, with 13 nucleotides matching TRBD2. The CDR3 totals 16 residues. V lost 4 bases, J lost 2 bases, and 3 bases stayed unmatched. Germline assignment: CDR1 SGHNT and CDR2 YYREEE (reference sequence). The CDR3 DNA is TGTGCCAGCAGCGGTGGACTAGCGGGAGCCTACAATGAGCAGTTCTTC. Its translation: CASSGGLAGAYNEQFF.

Regarding this clone: The sample contains more than one DNA sequence encoding this CDR3. The chain has TRBV5-1 and TRBJ1-5; D uncertain. CDR1 is SGHRS, CDR2 YFSETQ, per germline. The V gene lost 0 bases and the J gene lost 3 bases, with 7 bases spanning the gap. CDR3 size: 14 residues. DNA for the CDR3: TGCGCCAGCAGCTTGGGCGGTTCCAATCAGCCCCAGCATTTT. Its translation: CASSLGGSNQPQHF.

The chain has TRBV11-2 and TRBJ2-3; the match to TRBD2 covers 15 bases. The CDR3 runs 15 residues. The V segment lost 4 bases and the J segment 9 bases; nucleotides outside the gene matches: 5. The germline gives CDR1 SGHAT, CDR2 FQNNGV. The CDR3 sequence: CASSSGLAGGPTQYF. The DNA of the CDR3 is TGTGCCAGCAGCTCTGGACTAGCGGGGGGGCCAACGCAGTATTTT.

The rearrangement links TRBV29-1 to TRBJ2-7, with 10 bases lining up with TRBD2. The length of the CDR3 is 13 residues. Germline V gene lookup returns CDR1 SQVTM and CDR2 ANQGSEA. DNA for the CDR3: TGCTCGGGGGCTAGCGGGAGTTCCTACGAGCAGTACTTC. Translated, it gives CSGASGSSYEQYF.